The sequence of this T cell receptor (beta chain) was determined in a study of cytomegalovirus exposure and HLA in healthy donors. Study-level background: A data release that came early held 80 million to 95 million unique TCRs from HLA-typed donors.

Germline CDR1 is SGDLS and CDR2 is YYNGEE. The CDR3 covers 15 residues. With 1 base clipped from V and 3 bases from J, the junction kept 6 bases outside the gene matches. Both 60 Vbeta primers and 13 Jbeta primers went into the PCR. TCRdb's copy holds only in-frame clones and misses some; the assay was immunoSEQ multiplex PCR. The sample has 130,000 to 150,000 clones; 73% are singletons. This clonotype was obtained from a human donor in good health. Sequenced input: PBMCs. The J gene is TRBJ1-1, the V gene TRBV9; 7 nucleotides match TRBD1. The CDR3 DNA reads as TGTGCCAGCAGCGTAATTGGACAGGCGGACACTGAAGCTTTCTTT. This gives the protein CASSVIGQADTEAFF.